Sequencing of this T cell receptor (beta chain) was carried out in a study of blood T cell repertoires in COVID-19. The V end was cut by 1 base, the J end by 11 bases, with 23 bases between. This CDR3 region has 17 residues. Germline CDR1 MNHNS, CDR2 SASEGT. TCRdb's table, derived via immunoSEQ multiplex PCR, lists solely in-frame clones and lacks some. The sample contains 150,000 to 200,000 clones, 90% of which appear only once. The sample comprised peripheral blood. This receptor was obtained from a man between 60 and 75 years old with active or convalescent COVID-19. The chain has TRBV6-1 and TRBJ1-4, with D unclear. This chain's CDR3 is CASSEDVSGLLRTKLFF. The CDR3 DNA reads as TGTGCCAGCAGTGAAGATGTAAGCGGCCTGCTCCGAACGAAACTGTTTTTT.